One TCR beta chain is described in this entry. The data originate from a study of blood T cells in healthy people across ages. This CDR3 contains 17 residues. J gave up 2 bases and V 0 bases, and 9 bases lay outside the gene matches. Looked up from germline, CDR1 is LGHNA and CDR2 is YNFKEQ. Next came a second PCR, run for roughly 7 to 12 cycles, which used a sample-barcoded 5' primer along with a J-beta primer mix. TCRdb independently ran MiXCR on the 5' RACE reads; one entry per CDR3 protein. The sample lists some 640,000 distinct CDR3 sequences, around 48% seen once, with roughly a third in the top ten.

The V call is TRBV4-2, the J call TRBJ2-5; 7 nucleotides line up with TRBD2. The receptor was derived from a woman between 55 and 75 years old in good health. The material sequenced was blood. Here the CDR3 reads CASSQDRRGGPQETQYF. The CDR3 region has the DNA TGTGCCAGCAGCCAAGATCGTAGGGGAGGGCCTCAAGAGACCCAGTACTTC.